What follows describes a single T cell receptor (beta chain). Which antigen it targets is not known. The CDR3 end falls 3 residues outside the read, so it is completed with the germline J gene. Every participant had a single incident cervical HPV16 infection, and women with prevalent HPV16 infections were excluded. Cervical HPV DNA was detected with MY09/MY11 PCR, and genotyping was done by dot-blot hybridization. Roughly 15 mL of heparinized blood was centrifuged, after which the buffy coat was aliquoted, frozen at -30 degrees C, and then stored at -80 degrees C. QIAGEN kits were used to extract genomic DNA from the buffy coat specimens. These data come from a study of T cells in women clearing cervical HPV infection (dated by TCRdb to the late 2010s). Regarding the complete study: The cases were over 20 women with histologically confirmed HPV16-related CIN3 or worse, and 2 of these cases were invasive cancers. The approximately 23 controls were women who cleared a single incident HPV16 infection within 12 months without developing precancer or cancer. Among cases, blood sampling came a median of nearly 150 days after lesion detection, with an interquartile range of roughly 85 to 230 days. Five blinded duplicates per group were added as quality controls, giving around 60 samples: some 50 participants and approximately ten replicates. Blood from cases was collected at the visit at which the lesion was first identified, whereas blood from controls was collected once infection was no longer detected. Cases and controls were matched on year of sample collection and on age within five years. Cases had a median age of roughly 35 years compared with just over 37 for controls, and baseline characteristics showed no significant differences between the groups. The exploratory proof-of-principle case-control study was nested within the Guanacaste HPV Natural History Study in Costa Rica and compared TCR repertoires across cervical HPV16 outcomes. Since HLA typing was available for only a few women, HLA type could not be ruled out as a confounder. The parent cohort enrolled 10,049 women aged 18 or older in Guanacaste, Costa Rica, during about 1992 to 1994 and followed them for approximately 7 years. Summary of the overall study and its limitations: TRBV6-7 relative abundance was lower in cases than in controls (roughly 0.12% versus 0.17%; Bonferroni P = 0.0008). Because T-cell numbers per sample were unknown, differences in richness could reflect varying T-cell content rather than repertoire biology. CIN3+ cases had significantly higher TCR repertoire richness than controls across sequencing depths, but evenness did not differ between the groups. By combining richness with V gene abundances, random forest classifiers separated cases from controls with an estimated AUC of around 0.85. Because of the cross-sectional design, the study could not determine whether the associations came before infection or resulted from infection, and neither effector/memory subsets nor HPV-specific T cells were isolated.

The immunoSEQ assay used multiplex PCR to amplify TCR beta CDR3 regions from an average of roughly 1.2 ug of genomic DNA per sample. To correct primer bias, the assay used a complete synthetic TCR repertoire to set an amplification baseline. The amplicons were sequenced using the Illumina platform. Processing in the source paper ran as follows. Sequences were error-corrected by clustering with frequency ratios and a modified nearest-neighbor algorithm, then analyzed in the immunoSEQ Analyzer with IMGT gene definitions. TCR richness and evenness were averaged over 20 rarefaction repeats at each rarefaction depth, excluding samples with fewer sequences than the depth. Wilcoxon rank sum tests with FDR correction were used to compare V, D and J gene relative abundances between the groups. Blinded duplicates gave an intraclass correlation of 95.6% for TCR richness and an average of 76.4% across about 65 gene segments. TCRdb re-hosts the immuneACCESS table, in-frame sequences only. Its copies lack some clones; in the studies checked, an unresolved V gene accounts for under half of them, and the cause for the rest is not known. V and J calls and clone size come straight from that table; D and trimming were deduced from the DNA. This sample's table contains about 31,000 clones. The top ten clones comprise more than 3.5% of the sample.

Compared with germline, V lacks 6 bases and J lacks 7 bases; bases without a gene match: 10. The germline V gene supplies CDR1 SGHRS and CDR2 YFSETQ. Spanning cysteine to phenylalanine, the CDR3 consists of 14 amino acids. The DNA covers only part of the CDR3, 33 bases in frame from base 1. The clonotype was recovered from a woman between 18 and 75 years old with a cervical HPV16 infection that either progressed to CIN3+ or cleared (not recorded which). The chain is encoded by TRBV5-1 joined to TRBJ2-1, and 7 bases in between align with TRBD1. The source material was blood buffy coat. Incomplete CDR3 DNA: TGCGCCAGCATGATGGGACAGATCCCGAATGAG. Its amino acids are CASMMGQIPNE. The CDR3 in full is CASMMGQIPNEQFF.